A single sample gave rise to the 18 T cell receptor beta chains below, sequenced in a study of blood T cell repertoires in COVID-19. Profiled with immunoSEQ multiplex PCR; TCRdb holds only in-frame clones, not every one. Of 20,000 to 25,000 clones listed, about nine tenths are singletons. The sample consisted of peripheral blood. The receptors were gathered from a woman between 65 and 79 years old with active COVID-19.

The chain is built from TRBV7-8 and TRBJ2-7; 7 bases are shared with TRBD1. This CDR3 spans 14 amino acids. Germline lookup yields CDR1 SGHVS and CDR2 FQNEAQ. Trimming cost V 7 bases and J 3 bases; bases outside gene matches: 9. Written as DNA, the CDR3 is TGTGCCAGCAACCCCACCGGGACAGACTACGAGCAGTACTTC. It is translated as CASNPTGTDYEQYF.

The CDR3: CASTNLWTGGHTYEQYF. In DNA, the CDR3 is TGTGCCAGTACTAATCTCTGGACAGGGGGGCATACCTACGAGCAGTACTTC. The V call is TRBV19, the J call TRBJ2-7; 10 positions agree with TRBD1. The J segment lost 2 bases and the V segment lost 7 bases, leaving 14 bases of the junction unmatched. Germline V gives CDR1 LNHDA, CDR2 SQIVND (reference sequence). The CDR3 loop spans 17 amino acids.

This chain links TRBV4-3 with TRBJ1-1; 7 bases match TRBD1. V was pared by 0 bases and J by 3 bases, with 10 bases of the junction left unmatched. Germline V gene data show CDR1 as LGHNA and CDR2 as YSLEER. The CDR3 covers 17 residues. DNA of the CDR3: TGCGCCAGCAGCCAAGAGCACAGGGGTTTTAGGGACACTGAAGCTTTCTTT. Its protein is CASSQEHRGFRDTEAFF.

The chain combines TRBV6-6 with TRBJ1-6; possible D gene TRBD1, 5 bases. Trimming took 6 bases from V and 6 from J, leaving 15 bases between them. Looked up from germline, CDR1 is MNHNY and CDR2 is SVGAGI (reference sequence). The CDR3 length is 15 residues. In DNA form, the CDR3 reads TGTGCCAGCAGCTATGGCCAGGGACTTAATTCACCCCTCCACTTT. Its translation is CASSYGQGLNSPLHF.

The genes are TRBV3-1 (or the pseudogene TRBV3-2) and TRBJ2-3; D is uncertain. The CDR3 runs 13 residues. Trimming stripped 0 bases from V and 4 bases from J, with 5 bases between. The germline gives CDR1 LGHDT, CDR2 YNNKEL (reference sequence). The CDR3 region is CASSQDRSDTQYF. The CDR3 nucleotides read TGTGCCAGCAGCCAAGATCGGTCAGATACGCAGTATTTT.

This chain uses TRBV20-1 with TRBJ2-7, with TRBD2 matching over 9 bases. Germline V lookup: CDR1 DFQATT, CDR2 SNEGSKA (reference sequence). The CDR3 runs to 14 residues. V gave up 3 bases and J gave up 4 bases; unmatched junction bases: 7. The CDR3 nucleotides read TGCAGTGCTAGTCAGGGCGGGGGGGCGTACGAGCAGTACTTC. It specifies CSASQGGGAYEQYF.

The chain has TRBV6-6 and TRBJ1-4; D is undetermined. CDR3 length equals 16 residues. Trimming cost V 6 bases and J 0 bases, with 14 bases left between them. The germline V gene has CDR1 MNHNY and CDR2 SVGAGI (reference sequence). The DNA for the CDR3 is TGTGCCAGCAGCCACGGTCGGGGATCAACTAATGAAAAACTGTTTTTT. This encodes CASSHGRGSTNEKLFF.

The chain links TRBV30 to TRBJ1-1; D unresolved. Trimming took 3 bases from V and 4 from J, leaving 12 bases between them. Germline-derived CDR1 and CDR2 are GTSNPN and SVGIG (reference sequence). This CDR3 contains 13 residues. CDR3 in amino acids: CAWSVRGATEAFF. The DNA for the CDR3 is TGTGCCTGGAGCGTCCGGGGAGCCACTGAAGCTTTCTTT.

The chain is built from TRBV7-2 and TRBJ1-1; tentative D call: TRBD1 (6 bases). The CDR3 runs 11 residues. From germline, CDR1 is SGHTA and CDR2 FQGNSA. The CDR3 protein is CAGGGKTEAFF. In nucleotides, the CDR3 is TGTGCTGGGGGCGGTAAGACTGAAGCTTTCTTT.

The chain joins TRBV3-1 (or the pseudogene TRBV3-2) to TRBJ2-5, with TRBD2 matching over 11 bases. The V segment lost 5 bases and the J segment 1 base; nucleotides outside the gene matches: 6. The CDR3 consists of 16 residues. CDR1 is LGHDT, CDR2 YNNKEL, per germline (reference sequence). The CDR3 protein is CASSSRLAGGQETQYF. DNA of the CDR3: TGTGCCAGCAGCTCCCGGCTAGCGGGGGGCCAAGAGACCCAGTACTTC.

The V gene is TRBV4-1, the J gene TRBJ2-3; 8 bases align to TRBD2. Germline V gives CDR1 MGHRA, CDR2 YSYEKL. This CDR3 spans 15 amino acids. The V segment lost 4 bases and the J segment 6 bases; nucleotides outside the gene matches: 9. CDR3 nucleotides: TGCGCCAGCAGCCTGGAAGAGACTAGCGTTGATACGCAGTATTTT. It codes for CASSLEETSVDTQYF.

V usage is TRBV5-1 and J usage is TRBJ2-5; D uncertain. The V end lost 3 bases, the J end lost 5 bases, and 11 bases lay between the germline ends. This CDR3 comprises 13 residues. Germline values: CDR1 SGHRS, CDR2 YFSETQ. CDR3 coding DNA: TGCGCCAGCAGCTCTCTAGTGGAGGAGACCCAGTACTTC. Translation gives CASSSLVEETQYF.

The chain combines TRBV7-3 with TRBJ2-6; TRBD1 is a possible D gene (6 bases). Trimming took off 4 bases at V and 1 base at J, with 11 bases between the two ends. Germline CDR1 SGHTA, CDR2 FQGTGA. The CDR3 is 16 residues long. The CDR3 region is CASSSTRGSGANVLTF. The CDR3 region has the DNA TGTGCCAGCAGCTCCACCAGGGGATCTGGGGCCAACGTCCTGACTTTC.

This clone showed up just once. The chain uses TRBV11-2 and TRBJ1-1; D is possibly TRBD1 (5 bases). The V end lost 7 bases, the J end lost 2 bases, and 20 bases lay between the germline ends. Germline CDR1 reads SGHAT; CDR2 reads FQNNGV. The CDR3 contains 16 residues. CDR3 in amino acids: CASKKGWDFPNTEAFF. The CDR3 nucleotides are TGTGCCAGCAAGAAAGGATGGGACTTCCCCAACACTGAAGCTTTCTTT.

V usage is TRBV19 and J usage is TRBJ1-4; 7 positions match TRBD1. Germline CDR1 and CDR2: LNHDA and SQIVND (reference sequence). After removal of 7 bases from V and 5 bases from J, the junction contained 10 bases not matched to a gene. The CDR3 has 15 residues. In nucleotides, the CDR3 is TGTGCCAGTAATGAACGGTCAGGGGGAAATGAAAAACTGTTTTTT. The encoded protein is CASNERSGGNEKLFF.

The chain uses TRBV6-5 and TRBJ1-2; a possible D gene is TRBD1 (6 bases). The V gene's germline CDR1 is MNHEY and CDR2 SVGAGI. The CDR3 sequence is 13 residues long. Trimming removed 7 bases from V and 4 bases from J, with 13 bases in between. The CDR3 region has the DNA TGTGCCAGCATGACGGGGGGCCTCTATGGCTACACCTTC. Protein sequence: CASMTGGLYGYTF.

The V gene is TRBV6-6, the J gene TRBJ1-1; D unresolved. Trimming removed 5 bases from V and 0 bases from J, with 10 bases in between. The CDR3 sequence is 14 residues long. Looked up from germline, CDR1 is MNHNY and CDR2 is SVGAGI (reference sequence). The CDR3 protein is CASSRGAVNTEAFF. The CDR3 coding sequence is TGTGCCAGCAGTAGAGGTGCCGTGAACACTGAAGCTTTCTTT.

The J gene is TRBJ1-4, the V gene TRBV28; TRBD1 matches 8 bases. V lost 3 bases to trimming and J lost 6 bases; unmatched junction nucleotides: 3. Germline CDR1 MDHEN, CDR2 SYDVKM. The CDR3 runs 14 residues. CDR3 bases: TGTGCCAGCAGTTTTGCAGGGGGCGATGAAAAACTGTTTTTT. Residues: CASSFAGGDEKLFF.